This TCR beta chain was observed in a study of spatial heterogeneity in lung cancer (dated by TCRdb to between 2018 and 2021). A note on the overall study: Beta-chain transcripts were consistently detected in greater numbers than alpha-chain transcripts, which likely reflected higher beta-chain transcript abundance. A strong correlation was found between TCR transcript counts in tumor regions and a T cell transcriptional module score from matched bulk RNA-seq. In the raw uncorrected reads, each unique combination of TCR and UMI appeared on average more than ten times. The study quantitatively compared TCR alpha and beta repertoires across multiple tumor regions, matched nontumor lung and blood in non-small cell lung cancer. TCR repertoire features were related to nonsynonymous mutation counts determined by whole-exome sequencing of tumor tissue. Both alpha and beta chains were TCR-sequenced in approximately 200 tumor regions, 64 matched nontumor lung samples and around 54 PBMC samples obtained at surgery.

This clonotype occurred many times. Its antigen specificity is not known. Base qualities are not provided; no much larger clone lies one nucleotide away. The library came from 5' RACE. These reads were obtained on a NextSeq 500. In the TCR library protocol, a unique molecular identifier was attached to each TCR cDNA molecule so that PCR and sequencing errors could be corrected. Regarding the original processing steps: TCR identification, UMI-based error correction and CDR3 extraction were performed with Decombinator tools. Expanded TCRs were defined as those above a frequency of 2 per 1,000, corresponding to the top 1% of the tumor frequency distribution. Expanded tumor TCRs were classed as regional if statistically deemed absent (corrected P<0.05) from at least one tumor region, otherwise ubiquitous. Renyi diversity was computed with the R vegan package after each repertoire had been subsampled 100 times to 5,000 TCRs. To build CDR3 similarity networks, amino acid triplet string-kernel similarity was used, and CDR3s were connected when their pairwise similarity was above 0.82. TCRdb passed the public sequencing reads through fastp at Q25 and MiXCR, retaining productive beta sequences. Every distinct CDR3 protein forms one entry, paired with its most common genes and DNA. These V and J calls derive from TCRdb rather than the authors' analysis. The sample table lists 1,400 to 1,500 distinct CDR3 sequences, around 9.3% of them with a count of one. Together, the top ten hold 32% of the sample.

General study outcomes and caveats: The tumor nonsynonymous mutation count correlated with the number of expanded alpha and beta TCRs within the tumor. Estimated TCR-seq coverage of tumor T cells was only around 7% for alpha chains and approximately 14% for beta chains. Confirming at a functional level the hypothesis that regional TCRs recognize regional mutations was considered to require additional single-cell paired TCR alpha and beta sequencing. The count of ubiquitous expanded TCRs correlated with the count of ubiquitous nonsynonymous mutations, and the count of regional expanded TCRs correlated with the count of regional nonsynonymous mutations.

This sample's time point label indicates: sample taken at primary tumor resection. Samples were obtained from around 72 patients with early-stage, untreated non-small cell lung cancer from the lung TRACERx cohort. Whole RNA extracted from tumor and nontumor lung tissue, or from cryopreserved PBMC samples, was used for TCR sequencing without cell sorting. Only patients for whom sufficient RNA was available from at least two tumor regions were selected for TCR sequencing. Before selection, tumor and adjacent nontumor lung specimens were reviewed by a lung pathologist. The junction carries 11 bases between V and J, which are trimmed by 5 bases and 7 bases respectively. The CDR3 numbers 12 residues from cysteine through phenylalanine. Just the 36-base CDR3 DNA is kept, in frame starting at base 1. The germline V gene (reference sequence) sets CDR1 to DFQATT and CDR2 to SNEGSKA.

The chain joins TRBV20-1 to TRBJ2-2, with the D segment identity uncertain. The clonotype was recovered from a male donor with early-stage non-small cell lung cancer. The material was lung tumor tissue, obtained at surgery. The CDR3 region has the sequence CSAGSPSGELFF. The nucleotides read TGCAGTGCTGGCTCCCCCAGCGGGGAGCTGTTTTTT.